Shown below are 17 T cell receptor beta chains from a single sample sequenced in a study of shared clonotypes between healthy human individuals. Clones were read by immunoSEQ multiplex PCR, and TCRdb kept only the in-frame ones, dropping some. The sample carries a few million clones, over 85% recorded once. Sequenced sample: naive CD4+ T cells sorted from blood. Subset given: CD45RA+ positively selected. Every receptor here comes from a man aged 18 to 30 in good health.

This clone appeared a single time. Distinct nucleotide sequences in the sample also encode this CDR3. The rearrangement joins TRBV7-9 to TRBJ2-1; D gene unclear. Trimming took 1 base from V and 1 from J, leaving 8 bases between them. The CDR3 consists of 15 residues. From germline, CDR1 is SEHNR and CDR2 FQNEAQ (reference sequence). For the CDR3, the DNA is TGTGCCAGCAGCTTAGATGGGCTTTCCTACAATGAGCAGTTCTTC. Its protein is CASSLDGLSYNEQFF.

The V and J genes are TRBV7-2 and TRBJ2-3, with 10 positions matching TRBD2. J lost 3 bases, V lost 2 bases, and 8 bases had no gene match. The CDR3 spans 17 residues. Per germline, CDR1 SGHTA and CDR2 FQGNSA. CDR3 DNA: TGTGCCAGCAGCTTATTTTCTAGCGGGGGACTAACAGATACGCAGTATTTT. It is translated as CASSLFSSGGLTDTQYF.

The chain recombines TRBV4-3 with TRBJ2-7; 10 nucleotides match TRBD2. This CDR3 region has 18 residues. Germline V gene sequence: CDR1 LGHNA, CDR2 YSLEER. V lost 0 bases to trimming and J lost 2 bases; unmatched junction nucleotides: 10. Here the CDR3 reads CASSQDRDGTSVTYEQYF. The CDR3 DNA sequence: TGCGCCAGCAGCCAAGATCGAGATGGGACTAGCGTTACCTACGAGCAGTACTTC.

The chain is built from TRBV6-1 and TRBJ2-7, with unresolved D. Germline assignment: CDR1 MNHNS and CDR2 SASEGT. The CDR3 is 14 amino acids. Trimming removed 1 base from V and 0 bases from J, with 7 bases in between. Written as DNA, the CDR3 is TGTGCCAGCAGTGAAGTCAGATTCTCCTACGAGCAGTACTTC. It yields the protein CASSEVRFSYEQYF.

The table lists this clone with a count of one. The J gene is TRBJ2-7, the V gene TRBV2; 11 bases are a match to TRBD2. V shed 4 bases and J 4 bases; nucleotides not matched to a gene: 9. The CDR3 sequence is 16 residues long. The germline gives CDR1 SNHLY, CDR2 FYNNEI. The CDR3 sequence: CASSVGLAVPSYEQYF. The CDR3 DNA reads as TGTGCCAGCAGTGTGGGACTAGCGGTCCCATCGTACGAGCAGTACTTC.

The V gene is TRBV18, the J gene TRBJ2-2; D is unresolved. CDR1 is KGHSH, CDR2 LQKENI, per germline. This CDR3 is built from 13 residues. Deletions cut 3 bases from V and 6 bases from J, with 8 bases between. The DNA of the CDR3 is TGTGCCAGCTCACCCCCCCCGCCCGGGGAGCTGTTTTTT. Its translation: CASSPPPPGELFF.

About this clone: This sample also contains other DNA sequences that code for the same CDR3. The rearrangement links TRBV7-2 to TRBJ1-5; tentative D call: TRBD1 (6 bases). Germline V gene lookup returns CDR1 SGHTA and CDR2 FQGNSA. V was shortened by 3 bases and J by 7 bases, with 13 bases between the two germline ends. The CDR3 is made up of 14 amino acids. CDR3 sequence: CASSLGRGGQPQHF. The CDR3 nucleotides are TGTGCCAGCAGCTTGGGCAGGGGAGGGCAGCCCCAGCATTTT.

This rearrangement joins TRBV7-9 to TRBJ2-5; weak D call: TRBD1 (6 bases). The CDR3 covers 15 residues. V lost 5 bases and J lost 2, with 15 bases in between. The germline CDR1 and CDR2 sequences are SEHNR and FQNEAQ (reference sequence). CDR3 nucleotide sequence: TGTGCCAGCAGCCTACAGGGTTCGGGACAAGAGACCCAGTACTTC. Amino acids: CASSLQGSGQETQYF.

This clone occurred once. The chain recombines TRBV29-1 with TRBJ2-3; weak D call: TRBD1 (5 bases). The V gene's germline CDR1 is SQVTM and CDR2 ANQGSEA. The CDR3 extends over 14 amino acids. Between the trimmed V and J ends, which lost 3 bases and 2 bases, there was a span of 12 bases. The CDR3, as DNA: TGCAGCGTTGATCAGGGTCCATCCACAGATACGCAGTATTTT. It codes for CSVDQGPSTDTQYF.

The rearrangement joins TRBV2 to TRBJ2-3; D not certain. The V gene lost 5 bases and the J gene lost 4 bases, with 16 bases spanning the gap. The CDR3 is 15 residues long. Germline lookup yields CDR1 SNHLY and CDR2 FYNNEI. The CDR3: CASSFLNRGADTQYF. Written as DNA, the CDR3 is TGTGCCAGCAGTTTCCTGAACCGAGGCGCAGATACGCAGTATTTT.

The CDR3, as DNA: TGTGCCAGCAGCTTAAGGGCAGTCCACGAGCAGTACTTC. It specifies CASSLRAVHEQYF. The chain uses TRBV11-1 and TRBJ2-7; D remains ambiguous. CDR3 length: 13 residues. CDR1 is SGHAT and CDR2 is FQDESV in the germline V gene (reference sequence). Trimming removed 2 bases from V and 5 bases from J, with 10 bases in between.

Details on this clone: Other DNA sequences within the sample encode an identical CDR3. The CDR3 sequence: CASSVAGTNSPLHF. The CDR3 nucleotides are TGTGCCAGCAGCGTAGCGGGGACTAATTCACCCCTCCACTTT. The chain employs TRBV9 and TRBJ1-6; D is possibly TRBD1 (5 bases). The CDR3 has 14 amino acids. V lost 0 bases and J lost 6, with 7 bases in between. Germline lookup yields CDR1 SGDLS and CDR2 YYNGEE.

This clone was seen only a few times. The rearrangement links TRBV6-6 to TRBJ1-1, with 7 bases matching TRBD1. The V gene's germline CDR1 is MNHNY and CDR2 SVGAGI (reference sequence). The CDR3 has 14 amino acids. The V segment lost 7 bases and the J segment 0 bases; nucleotides outside the gene matches: 5. The CDR3 is CASNLGTVNTEAFF. The CDR3 nucleotides read TGTGCCAGCAATCTTGGGACAGTGAACACTGAAGCTTTCTTT.

A word on this clone: This same CDR3 is encoded by further DNA sequences in the sample. V gene TRBV18 combines with J gene TRBJ2-1; weak D call: TRBD2 (5 bases). V dropped 0 bases and J dropped 4 bases, with 10 bases sitting between them. Germline CDR1 and CDR2: KGHSH and LQKENI. The CDR3 totals 15 residues. The CDR3 DNA sequence: TGTGCCAGCTCACCACCGGCTAGCTCATACAATGAGCAGTTCTTC. It translates to CASSPPASSYNEQFF.

The rearrangement joins TRBV5-1 to TRBJ1-5, with D possibly TRBD1 on 5 matching bases. The CDR3 runs to 14 residues. CDR1 and CDR2 from the germline V gene are SGHRS and YFSETQ. V lost 4 bases, J lost 3 bases, and 11 bases lay in between. CDR3: CASSPGGDNQPQHF. As DNA, the CDR3 is TGCGCCAGCAGCCCCGGGGGTGACAATCAGCCCCAGCATTTT.

This chain's CDR3 is CASSYSARQGFYEQYF. The CDR3, as DNA: TGTGCCAGCAGTTACTCAGCAAGGCAGGGGTTCTACGAGCAGTACTTC. J is TRBJ2-7 and V is TRBV6-5; D is perhaps TRBD1 (6 bases). Looked up from germline, CDR1 is MNHEY and CDR2 is SVGAGI. CDR3 length equals 16 residues. Between the trimmed V and J ends, which lost 0 bases and 3 bases, there was a span of 15 bases.

This clone was picked up one time. The chain links TRBV6-1 to TRBJ1-5; D is uncertain. Trimming left V 6 bases short and J 0 bases short, with 6 bases between. Germline lookup yields CDR1 MNHNS and CDR2 SASEGT. This CDR3 is built from 13 residues. CDR3 residues: CASSQDSNQPQHF. In nucleotides, the CDR3 is TGTGCCAGCAGCCAGGATAGCAATCAGCCCCAGCATTTT.